This record looks at one TCR beta chain sequence and its context. The antigen remains undetermined. This sample was included in a study of T cell responses to AZD1222 COVID-19 vaccine. Study results and caveats: Clonal diversity may have been underestimated, and the donors were mostly white British, with more females than males. The study sampled repertoires only after the peak T cell response.

This CDR3 is 13 amino acids long. Deletions cut 4 bases from V and 5 bases from J, with 11 bases between. Germline V gives CDR1 MNHEY, CDR2 SMNVEV (reference sequence). Using immunoSEQ multiplex PCR, the repertoire was profiled, and TCRdb retains in-frame clones only, with some absent. The sample holds some 130,000 clones, about 90% seen once. This TCR was sampled from an adult in good health. Sample: peripheral blood, taken on day 0 of AZD1222 vaccination. The chain couples TRBV27 to TRBJ1-1, with D maybe TRBD1 (5 bases). The CDR3 here is CASSYQGVTEAFF. The DNA of the CDR3 is TGTGCCAGCAGTTATCAGGGTGTTACTGAAGCTTTCTTT.